This T cell receptor (beta chain) comes out of a study of cytomegalovirus exposure and HLA in healthy donors. Study results and caveats: Reports showed the classifier diagnosing cytomegalovirus status with high specificity and sensitivity.

The data were produced by immunoSEQ multiplex PCR, yet TCRdb's version contains in-frame clones alone and is incomplete. Here the sample spans 150,000 to 200,000 clones, roughly nine tenths being singletons. On this clone: Its specificity is unknown.

The TCR comes from a man between 18 and 29 years old in good health and CMV-seropositive. Sequences were obtained from PBMCs.

The CDR3 nucleotides are TGTGCCAGCAGTTTGGTGGGCAGTAATCAGCCCCAGCATTTT. Its protein is CASSLVGSNQPQHF. The chain recombines TRBV27 with TRBJ1-5; D ambiguous. Germline-derived CDR1 and CDR2 are MNHEY and SMNVEV (reference sequence). The CDR3 runs to 14 residues. V lost 3 bases to trimming and J lost 4 bases, with 10 bases between them.